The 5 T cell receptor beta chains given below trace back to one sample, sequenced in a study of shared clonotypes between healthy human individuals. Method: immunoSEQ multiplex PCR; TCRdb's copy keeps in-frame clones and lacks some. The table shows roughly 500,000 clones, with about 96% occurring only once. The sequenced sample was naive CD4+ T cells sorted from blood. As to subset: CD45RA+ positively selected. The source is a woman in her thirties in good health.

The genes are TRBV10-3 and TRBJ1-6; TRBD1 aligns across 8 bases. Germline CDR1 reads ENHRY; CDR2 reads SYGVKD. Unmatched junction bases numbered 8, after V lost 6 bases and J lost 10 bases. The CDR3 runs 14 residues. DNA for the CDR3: TGTGCCATCAGGCCGACAGGGGTTGGATCACCCCTCCACTTT. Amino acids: CAIRPTGVGSPLHF.

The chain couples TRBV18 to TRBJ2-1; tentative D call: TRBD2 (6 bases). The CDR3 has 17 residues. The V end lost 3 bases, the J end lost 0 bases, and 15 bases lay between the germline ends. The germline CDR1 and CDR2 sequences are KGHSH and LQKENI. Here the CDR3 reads CASSPPTGEDSYNEQFF. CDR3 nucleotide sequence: TGTGCCAGCTCACCTCCTACGGGGGAGGACTCCTACAATGAGCAGTTCTTC.

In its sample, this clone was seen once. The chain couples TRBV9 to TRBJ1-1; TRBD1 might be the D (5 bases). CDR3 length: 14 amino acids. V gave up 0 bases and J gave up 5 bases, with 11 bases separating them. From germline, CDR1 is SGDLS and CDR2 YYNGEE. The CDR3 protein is CASSVGGVGTEAFF. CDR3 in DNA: TGTGCCAGCAGCGTAGGAGGGGTAGGGACTGAAGCTTTCTTT. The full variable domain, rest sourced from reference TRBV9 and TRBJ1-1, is DSGVTQTPKHLITATGQRVTLRCSPRSGDLSVYWYQQSLDQGLQFLIQYYNGEERAKGNILERFSAQQFPDLHSELNLSSLELGDSALYFCASSVGGVGTEAFFGQGTRLTVV.

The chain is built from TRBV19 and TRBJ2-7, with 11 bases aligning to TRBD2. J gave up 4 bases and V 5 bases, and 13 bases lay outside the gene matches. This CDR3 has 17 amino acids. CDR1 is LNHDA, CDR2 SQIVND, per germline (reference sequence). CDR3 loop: CASSPRIGLAGFYEQYF. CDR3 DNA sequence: TGTGCCAGTAGTCCAAGGATAGGACTAGCGGGCTTTTACGAGCAGTACTTC.

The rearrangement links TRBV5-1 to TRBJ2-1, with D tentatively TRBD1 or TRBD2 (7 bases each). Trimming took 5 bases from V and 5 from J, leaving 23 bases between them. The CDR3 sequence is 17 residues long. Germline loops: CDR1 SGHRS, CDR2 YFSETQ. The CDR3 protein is CASSPGGGGSQNNEQFF. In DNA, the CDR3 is TGCGCCAGCAGTCCAGGGGGTGGCGGGAGTCAGAACAATGAGCAGTTCTTC.